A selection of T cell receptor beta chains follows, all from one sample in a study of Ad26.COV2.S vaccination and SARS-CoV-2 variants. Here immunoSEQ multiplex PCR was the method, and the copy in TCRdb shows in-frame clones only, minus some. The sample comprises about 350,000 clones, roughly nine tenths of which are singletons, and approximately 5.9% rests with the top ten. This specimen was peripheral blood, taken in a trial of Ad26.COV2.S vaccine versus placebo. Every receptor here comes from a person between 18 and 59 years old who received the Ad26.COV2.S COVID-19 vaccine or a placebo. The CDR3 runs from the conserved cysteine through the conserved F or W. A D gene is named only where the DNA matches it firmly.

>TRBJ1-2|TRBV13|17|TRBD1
TGTGCCAGCAGCTCAAATTATATCGGGACAGGGGGTTATGGCTACACCTTC
CASSSNYIGTGGYGYTF
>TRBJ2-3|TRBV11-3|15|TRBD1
TGTGCCAGCAGCCCGAGGACAGGGGCACAGAATACGCAGTATTTT
CASSPRTGAQNTQYF
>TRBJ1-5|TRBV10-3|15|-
TGTGCCACTGACAGACAGGCTAATAGCAATCAGCCCCAGCATTTT
CATDRQANSNQPQHF
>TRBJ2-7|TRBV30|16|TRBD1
TGTGCCTGGAGAGGACAGGGTAGCCCCCAAAGGTACGAGCAGTACTTC
CAWRGQGSPQRYEQYF
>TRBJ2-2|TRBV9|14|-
TGTGCCAGCAGCGTAGAATTGAACACCGGGGAGCTGTTTTTT
CASSVELNTGELFF
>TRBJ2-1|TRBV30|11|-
TGTGCCTGCCTACAGGGCACTGAGCAGTTCTTC
CACLQGTEQFF
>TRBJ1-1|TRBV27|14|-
TGTGCCAGCAGCAGGGTGCGTCTAGACACTGAAGCTTTCTTT
CASSRVRLDTEAFF
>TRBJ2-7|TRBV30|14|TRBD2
TGTGCCTGGAGTGTCGGGGGGTCTTTGTACGAGCAGTACTTC
CAWSVGGSLYEQYF
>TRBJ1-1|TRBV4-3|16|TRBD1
TGCGCCAGCAATCCCCTGGCAGGGGGCTATAACACTGAAGCTTTCTTT
CASNPLAGGYNTEAFF
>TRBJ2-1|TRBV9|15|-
TGTGCCAGCAGGGTCAGGGGCGGGGAGGACAATGAGCAGTTCTTC
CASRVRGGEDNEQFF
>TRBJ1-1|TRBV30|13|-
TGTGCCTGGAGTATTATGAGGAACACTGAAGCTTTCTTT
CAWSIMRNTEAFF
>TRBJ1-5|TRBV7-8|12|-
TGTGCCAGCAGCCGACAAGATCAGCCCCAGCATTTT
CASSRQDQPQHF